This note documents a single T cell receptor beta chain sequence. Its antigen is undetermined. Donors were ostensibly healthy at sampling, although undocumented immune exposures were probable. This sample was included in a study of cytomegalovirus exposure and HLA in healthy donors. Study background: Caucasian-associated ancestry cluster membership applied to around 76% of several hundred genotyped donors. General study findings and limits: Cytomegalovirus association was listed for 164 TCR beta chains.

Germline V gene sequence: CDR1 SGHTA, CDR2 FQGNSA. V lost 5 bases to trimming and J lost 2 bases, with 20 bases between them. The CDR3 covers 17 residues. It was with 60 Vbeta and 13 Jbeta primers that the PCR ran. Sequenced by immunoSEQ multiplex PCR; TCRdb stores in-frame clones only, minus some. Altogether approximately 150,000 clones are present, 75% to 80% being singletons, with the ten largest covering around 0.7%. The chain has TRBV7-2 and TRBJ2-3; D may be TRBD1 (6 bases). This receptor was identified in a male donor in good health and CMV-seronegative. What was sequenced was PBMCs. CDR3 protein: CASSLQGPTGYTDTQYF. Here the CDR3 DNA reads TGTGCCAGCAGCCTCCAGGGGCCCACAGGGTACACAGATACGCAGTATTTT.